The rows below give T cell receptor beta chains drawn from one sample of a study of chemoradiotherapy in HPV16-positive cancers. The assay was immunoSEQ multiplex PCR, and TCRdb's table has in-frame clones only and misses some. The data contain around 40,000 clones, 65% to 80% of them seen just once; the ten biggest clones take up 5.2%. This sample comprised blood, obtained from a patient who underwent chemoradiotherapy. The source is a human donor with HPV-associated anogenital cancer. The CDR3 runs from the conserved cysteine through the conserved F or W. D genes are given only for firm matches. A row's size may be missing; if present it is once, few, many or a size class.

abundance: NA
j_gene: TRBJ2-1
d_gene: NA
v_gene: TRBV5-5
CDR3nt: TGTGCCAGCATCCACTCCGCAGGGGACGGTGAGCAGTTCTTC
CDR3aa: CASIHSAGDGEQFF

abundance: NA
j_gene: TRBJ2-7
d_gene: TRBD2
v_gene: TRBV5-1
CDR3nt: TGCGCCAGCAGCTCTAAACTAGCGGGGGGGCCCTACGAGCAGTACTTC
CDR3aa: CASSSKLAGGPYEQYF

abundance: NA
j_gene: TRBJ1-1
d_gene: NA
v_gene: TRBV7-9
CDR3nt: TGTGCCAGCAGTTTTACTGGGGGGGCGATGCCAAACACTGAAGCTTTCTTT
CDR3aa: CASSFTGGAMPNTEAFF

abundance: few
j_gene: TRBJ1-2
d_gene: TRBD1
v_gene: TRBV13
CDR3nt: TGTGCCAGCAGCTTGTTACTGGGACAGGTTATCTATGGCTACACCTTC
CDR3aa: CASSLLLGQVIYGYTF

abundance: NA
j_gene: TRBJ2-1
d_gene: TRBD2
v_gene: TRBV5-4
CDR3nt: TGTGCCAGCAGCACACCGGGACTATACAATGAGCAGTTCTTC
CDR3aa: CASSTPGLYNEQFF

abundance: NA
j_gene: TRBJ2-7
d_gene: TRBD2
v_gene: TRBV9
CDR3nt: TGTGCCAGCAGCGTAGTAGATAGCGGGGCCTACGAGCAGTACTTC
CDR3aa: CASSVVDSGAYEQYF

abundance: NA
j_gene: TRBJ1-1
d_gene: NA
v_gene: TRBV30
CDR3nt: TGTGCCTGGAGTGGGGCAGCCGACCCCCTGGGTACTGAAGCTTTCTTT
CDR3aa: CAWSGAADPLGTEAFF

abundance: NA
j_gene: TRBJ2-5
d_gene: NA
v_gene: TRBV5-1
CDR3nt: TGCGCCAGCAGCTTGGGGCGTTCACAAGAGACCCAGTACTTC
CDR3aa: CASSLGRSQETQYF

abundance: NA
j_gene: TRBJ1-1
d_gene: NA
v_gene: TRBV5-1
CDR3nt: TGCGCCAGCAGCTTGCAGGGACTGGGCACTGAAGCTTTCTTT
CDR3aa: CASSLQGLGTEAFF

abundance: NA
j_gene: TRBJ1-2
d_gene: NA
v_gene: TRBV10-3
CDR3nt: TGTGCCATCAGGCACCCTTATGGCTACACCTTC
CDR3aa: CAIRHPYGYTF

abundance: NA
j_gene: TRBJ1-5
d_gene: TRBD1
v_gene: TRBV7-9
CDR3nt: TGTGCCAGCAGCCCCGGGACAGGGGCGGGCAATCAGCCCCAGCATTTT
CDR3aa: CASSPGTGAGNQPQHF

abundance: NA
j_gene: TRBJ1-1
d_gene: NA
v_gene: TRBV10-3
CDR3nt: TGTGCCGTCGAGGCGGGGGATCTGAACACTGAAGCTTTCTTT
CDR3aa: CAVEAGDLNTEAFF

abundance: NA
j_gene: TRBJ2-6
d_gene: TRBD2
v_gene: TRBV7-2
CDR3nt: TGTGCCAGCAGCCCTCTTGCGGGGGGCTCTGGGGCCAACGTCCTGACTTTC
CDR3aa: CASSPLAGGSGANVLTF

abundance: once
j_gene: TRBJ2-7
d_gene: TRBD1
v_gene: TRBV6-1
CDR3nt: TGTGCCAGCAGTTTATCGGGACAGGGAACCTACGAGCAGTACTTC
CDR3aa: CASSLSGQGTYEQYF

abundance: NA
j_gene: TRBJ2-7
d_gene: TRBD1
v_gene: TRBV6-1
CDR3nt: TGTGCCAGCAGTTCTGGACAGGTTCACTCCTACGAGCAGTACTTC
CDR3aa: CASSSGQVHSYEQYF

abundance: NA
j_gene: TRBJ2-7
d_gene: TRBD1
v_gene: TRBV6-5
CDR3nt: TGTGCCAGCAGCCCCAGGGGACAGGGGATCTACGAGCAGTACTTC
CDR3aa: CASSPRGQGIYEQYF

abundance: NA
j_gene: TRBJ2-5
d_gene: TRBD2
v_gene: TRBV19
CDR3nt: TGTGCCAGTACGGTAGCGGGATCAACCAAAACCCAGTACTTC
CDR3aa: CASTVAGSTKTQYF

abundance: few
j_gene: TRBJ1-1
d_gene: TRBD1
v_gene: TRBV5-6
CDR3nt: TGTGCCAGCAGGCGGACAGGGAGAAACACTGAAGCTTTCTTT
CDR3aa: CASRRTGRNTEAFF

abundance: NA
j_gene: TRBJ1-2
d_gene: TRBD1
v_gene: TRBV7-9
CDR3nt: TGTGCGTCGGGACAGGGGTCCTATGGCTACACCTTC
CDR3aa: CASGQGSYGYTF

abundance: NA
j_gene: TRBJ2-2
d_gene: NA
v_gene: TRBV5-1
CDR3nt: TGCGCCAGCAGCTTTGGGATCCGGGAAAACACCGGGGAGCTGTTTTTT
CDR3aa: CASSFGIRENTGELFF

abundance: NA
j_gene: TRBJ2-2
d_gene: NA
v_gene: TRBV7-3
CDR3nt: TGTGCCAGCAGCATAGGGACGGAGAGTGGGGAGCTGTTTTTT
CDR3aa: CASSIGTESGELFF

abundance: NA
j_gene: TRBJ1-1
d_gene: NA
v_gene: TRBV5-6
CDR3nt: TGTGCCAGCAGCTTGTGGAAGACTGAAGCTTTCTTT
CDR3aa: CASSLWKTEAFF

abundance: NA
j_gene: TRBJ2-7
d_gene: TRBD2
v_gene: TRBV10-3
CDR3nt: TGTGCCATCAGTGAAGCCGGACTAGCGGGGGGGCAAGAGCAGTACTTC
CDR3aa: CAISEAGLAGGQEQYF

abundance: few
j_gene: TRBJ1-2
d_gene: NA
v_gene: TRBV30
CDR3nt: TGTGCCTGGAGTGTACGACATGGCTACACCTTC
CDR3aa: CAWSVRHGYTF

abundance: NA
j_gene: TRBJ1-1
d_gene: NA
v_gene: TRBV7-9
CDR3nt: TGTGCCAGCAGCTGGGACACCGTACTTGAAGCTTTCTTT
CDR3aa: CASSWDTVLEAFF

abundance: once
j_gene: TRBJ1-1
d_gene: NA
v_gene: TRBV5-1
CDR3nt: TGCGCCAGTTCGGACAGCCGGAACACTGAAGCTTTCTTT
CDR3aa: CASSDSRNTEAFF